This TCR beta chain emerged from a study of blood T cell repertoires in COVID-19. Across the study: The analysed material was cDNA or gDNA that came from T cells, B-cell-depleted T cells, or PBMCs.

The table came from immunoSEQ multiplex PCR; TCRdb's copy has only in-frame clones and leaves some out. This sample has roughly 250,000 clones; approximately 84% occur once, and the top ten carry 2.5% to 3.5%. The V end lost 7 bases, the J end lost 7 bases, and 11 bases lay between the germline ends. The CDR3 loop spans 11 amino acids. CDR1 SGHRS and CDR2 YFSETQ come from the germline V gene. This clone was detected only a few times. The clonotype was recovered from a woman aged 40 to 55 with acute COVID-19. The chain uses TRBV5-1 and TRBJ1-1; TRBD1 might be the D (6 bases). Sequenced material: PBMCs or T cells enriched from blood (not recorded which). The CDR3 is CASGTDSEAFF. The CDR3 DNA is TGCGCCAGCGGCACGGACAGTGAAGCTTTCTTT.